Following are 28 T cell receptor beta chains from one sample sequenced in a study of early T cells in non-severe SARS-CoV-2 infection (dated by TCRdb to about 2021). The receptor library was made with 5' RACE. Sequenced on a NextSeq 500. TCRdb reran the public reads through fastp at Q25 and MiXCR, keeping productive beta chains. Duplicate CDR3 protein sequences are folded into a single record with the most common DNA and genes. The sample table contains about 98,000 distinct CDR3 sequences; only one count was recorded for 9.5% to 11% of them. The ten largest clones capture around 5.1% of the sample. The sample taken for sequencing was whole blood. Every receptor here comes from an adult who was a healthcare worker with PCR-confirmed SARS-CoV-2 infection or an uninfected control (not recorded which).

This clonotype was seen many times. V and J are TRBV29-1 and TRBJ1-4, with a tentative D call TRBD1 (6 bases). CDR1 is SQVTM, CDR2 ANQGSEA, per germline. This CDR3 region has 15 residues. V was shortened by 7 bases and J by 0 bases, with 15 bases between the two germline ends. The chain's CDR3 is CSAEGSGATNEKLFF. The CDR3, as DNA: TGCAGCGCCGAAGGGTCAGGGGCAACTAATGAAAAACTGTTTTTT.

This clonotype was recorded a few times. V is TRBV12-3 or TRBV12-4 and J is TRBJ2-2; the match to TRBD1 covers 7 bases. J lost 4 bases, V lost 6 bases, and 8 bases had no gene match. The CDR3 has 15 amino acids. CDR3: CASRREQGSTGELFF. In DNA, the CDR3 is TGTGCCAGCAGACGGGAACAGGGGAGCACCGGGGAGCTGTTTTTT.

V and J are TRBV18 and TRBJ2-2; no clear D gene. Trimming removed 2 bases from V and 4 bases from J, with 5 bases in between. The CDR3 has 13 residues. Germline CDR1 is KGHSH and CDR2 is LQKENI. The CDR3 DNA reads TGTGCCAGCTCACCAGGCAGCACCGGGGAGCTGTTTTTT. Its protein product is CASSPGSTGELFF. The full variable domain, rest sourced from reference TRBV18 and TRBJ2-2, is NAGVMQNPRHLVRRRGQEARLRCSPMKGHSHVYWYRQLPEEGLKFMVYLQKENIIDESGMPKERFSAEFPKEGPSILRIQQVVRGDSAAYFCASSPGSTGELFFGEGSRLTVL.

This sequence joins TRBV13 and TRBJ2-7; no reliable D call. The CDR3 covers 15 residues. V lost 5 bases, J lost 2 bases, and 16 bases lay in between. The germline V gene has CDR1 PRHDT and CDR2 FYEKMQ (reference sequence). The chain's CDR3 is CASSPAKLGTYEQYF. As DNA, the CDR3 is TGTGCCAGCAGCCCAGCTAAACTTGGGACCTACGAGCAGTACTTC.

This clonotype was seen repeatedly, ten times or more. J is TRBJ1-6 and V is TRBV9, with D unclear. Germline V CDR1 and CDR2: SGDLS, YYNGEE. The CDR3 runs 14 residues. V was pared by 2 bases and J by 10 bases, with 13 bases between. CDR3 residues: CASSVPVSGSPLHF. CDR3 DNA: TGTGCCAGCAGCGTCCCGGTCAGTGGGTCACCCCTCCACTTT. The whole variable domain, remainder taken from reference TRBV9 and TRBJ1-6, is DSGVTQTPKHLITATGQRVTLRCSPRSGDLSVYWYQQSLDQGLQFLIQYYNGEERAKGNILERFSAQQFPDLHSELNLSSLELGDSALYFCASSVPVSGSPLHFGNGTRLTVT.

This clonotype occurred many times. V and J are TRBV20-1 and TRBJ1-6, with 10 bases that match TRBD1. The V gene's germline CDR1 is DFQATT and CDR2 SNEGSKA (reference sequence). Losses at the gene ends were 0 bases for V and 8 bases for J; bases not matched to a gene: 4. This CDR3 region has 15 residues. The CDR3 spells CSARDTGTGDSPLHF. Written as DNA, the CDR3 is TGCAGTGCTAGAGATACCGGGACAGGGGATTCACCCCTCCACTTT.

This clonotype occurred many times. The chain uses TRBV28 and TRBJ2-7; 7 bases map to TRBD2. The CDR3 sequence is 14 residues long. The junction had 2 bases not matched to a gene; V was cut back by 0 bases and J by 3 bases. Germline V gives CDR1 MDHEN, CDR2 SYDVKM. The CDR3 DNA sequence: TGTGCCAGCAGTTTATGGGCTAGCGGCTACGAGCAGTACTTC. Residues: CASSLWASGYEQYF.

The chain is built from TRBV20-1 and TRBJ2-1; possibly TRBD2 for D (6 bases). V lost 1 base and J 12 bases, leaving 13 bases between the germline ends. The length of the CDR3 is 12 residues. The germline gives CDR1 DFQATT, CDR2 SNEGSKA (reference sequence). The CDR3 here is CSARGAGGGQFF. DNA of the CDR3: TGCAGTGCTAGAGGAGCGGGTGGCGGGCAGTTCTTC.

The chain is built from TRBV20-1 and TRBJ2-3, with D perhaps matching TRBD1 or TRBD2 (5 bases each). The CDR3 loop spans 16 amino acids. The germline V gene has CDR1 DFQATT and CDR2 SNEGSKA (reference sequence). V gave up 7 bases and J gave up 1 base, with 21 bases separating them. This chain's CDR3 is CSVQREGYRGTDTQYF. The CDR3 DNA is TGCAGTGTCCAGCGCGAGGGGTATAGGGGCACAGATACGCAGTATTTT.

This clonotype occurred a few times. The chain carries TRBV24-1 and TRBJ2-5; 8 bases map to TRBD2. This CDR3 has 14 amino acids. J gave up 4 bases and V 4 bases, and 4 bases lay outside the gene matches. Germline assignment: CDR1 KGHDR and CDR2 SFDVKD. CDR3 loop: CATSDFAGGETQYF. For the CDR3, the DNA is TGTGCCACCAGTGACTTTGCGGGGGGAGAGACCCAGTACTTC.

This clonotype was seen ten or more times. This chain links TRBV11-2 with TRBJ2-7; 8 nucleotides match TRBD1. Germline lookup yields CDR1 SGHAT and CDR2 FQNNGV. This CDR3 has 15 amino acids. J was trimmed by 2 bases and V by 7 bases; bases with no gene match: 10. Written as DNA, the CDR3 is TGTGCCAGCAAAAGGACAGGGCGGTCACCCTACGAGCAGTACTTC. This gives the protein CASKRTGRSPYEQYF.

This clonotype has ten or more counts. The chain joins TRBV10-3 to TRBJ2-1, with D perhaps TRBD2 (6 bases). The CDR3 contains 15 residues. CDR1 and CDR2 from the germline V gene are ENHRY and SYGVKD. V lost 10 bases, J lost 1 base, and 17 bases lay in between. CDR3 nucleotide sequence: TGTGCCACGTTGGAGGGGCTTCCGTCCTACAATGAGCAGTTCTTC. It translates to CATLEGLPSYNEQFF.

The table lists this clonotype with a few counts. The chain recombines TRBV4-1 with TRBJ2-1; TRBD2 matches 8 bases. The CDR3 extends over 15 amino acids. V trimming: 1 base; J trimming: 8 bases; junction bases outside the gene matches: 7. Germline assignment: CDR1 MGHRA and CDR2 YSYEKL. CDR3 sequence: CASSQVAGGPHEQFF. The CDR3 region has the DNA TGCGCCAGCAGCCAAGTGGCGGGGGGCCCCCATGAGCAGTTCTTC.

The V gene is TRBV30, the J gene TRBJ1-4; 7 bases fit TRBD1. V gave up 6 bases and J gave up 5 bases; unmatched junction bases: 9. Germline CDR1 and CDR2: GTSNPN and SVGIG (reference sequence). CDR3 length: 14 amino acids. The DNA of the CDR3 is TGTGCCTGTCTCGGGGGACAGCTAAATGAAAAACTGTTTTTT. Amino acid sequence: CACLGGQLNEKLFF. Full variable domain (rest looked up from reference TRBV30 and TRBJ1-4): SQTIHQWPATLVQPVGSPLSLECTVEGTSNPNLYWYRQAAGRGLQLLFYSVGIGQISSEVPQNLSASRPQDRQFILSSKKLLLSDSGFYLCACLGGQLNEKLFFGSGTQLSVL.

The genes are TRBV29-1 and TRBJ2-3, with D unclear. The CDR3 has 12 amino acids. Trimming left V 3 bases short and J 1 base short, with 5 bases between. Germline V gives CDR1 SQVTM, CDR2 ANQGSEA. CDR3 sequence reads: CSVDDGTDTQYF. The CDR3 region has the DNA TGCAGCGTTGATGACGGCACAGATACGCAGTATTTT.

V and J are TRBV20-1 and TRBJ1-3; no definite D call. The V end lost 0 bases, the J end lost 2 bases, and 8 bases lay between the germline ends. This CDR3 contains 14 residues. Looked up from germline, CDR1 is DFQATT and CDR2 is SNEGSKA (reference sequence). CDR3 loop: CSARDRETGNTIYF. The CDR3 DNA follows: TGCAGTGCTAGAGATCGTGAAACTGGAAACACCATATATTTT.

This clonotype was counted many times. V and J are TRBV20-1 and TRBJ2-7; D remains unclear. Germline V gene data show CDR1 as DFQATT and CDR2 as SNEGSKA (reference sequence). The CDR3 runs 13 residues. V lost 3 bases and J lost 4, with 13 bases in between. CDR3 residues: CSARETHAYEQYF. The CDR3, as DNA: TGCAGTGCTAGGGAGACACACGCGTACGAGCAGTACTTC.

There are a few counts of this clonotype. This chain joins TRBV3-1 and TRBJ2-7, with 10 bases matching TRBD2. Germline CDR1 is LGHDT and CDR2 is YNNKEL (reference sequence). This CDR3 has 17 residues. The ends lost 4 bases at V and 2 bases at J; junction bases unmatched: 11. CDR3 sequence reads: CASSPPLWTSGTYEQYF. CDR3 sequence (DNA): TGTGCCAGCAGCCCGCCCCTGTGGACTAGCGGTACCTACGAGCAGTACTTC.

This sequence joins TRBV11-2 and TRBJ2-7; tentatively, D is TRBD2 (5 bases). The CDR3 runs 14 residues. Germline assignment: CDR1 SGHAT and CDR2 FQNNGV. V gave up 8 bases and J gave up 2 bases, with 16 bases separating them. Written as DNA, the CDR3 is TGTGCCAGCGGCCCGGTGCGGGTGGCCTACGAGCAGTACTTC. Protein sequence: CASGPVRVAYEQYF.

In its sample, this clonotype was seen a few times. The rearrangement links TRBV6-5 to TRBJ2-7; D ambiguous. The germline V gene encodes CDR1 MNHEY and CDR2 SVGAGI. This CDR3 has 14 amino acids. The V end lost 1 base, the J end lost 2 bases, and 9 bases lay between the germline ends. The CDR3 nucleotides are TGTGCCAGCAGTTACTGGCAGACCGCCTACGAGCAGTACTTC. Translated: CASSYWQTAYEQYF.

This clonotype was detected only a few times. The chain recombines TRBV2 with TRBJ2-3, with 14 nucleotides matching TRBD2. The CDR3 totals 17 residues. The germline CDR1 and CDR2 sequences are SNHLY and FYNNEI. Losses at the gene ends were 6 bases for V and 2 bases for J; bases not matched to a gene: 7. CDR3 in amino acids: CASRGPGLAGVTDTQYF. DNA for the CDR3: TGTGCCAGCAGGGGACCGGGACTAGCGGGAGTCACAGATACGCAGTATTTT.

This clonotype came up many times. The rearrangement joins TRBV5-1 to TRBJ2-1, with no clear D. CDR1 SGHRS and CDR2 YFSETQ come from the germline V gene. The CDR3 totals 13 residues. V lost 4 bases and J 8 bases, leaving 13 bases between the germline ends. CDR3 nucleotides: TGCGCCAGCAGCCCACGAACACTGGATGAGCAGTTCTTC. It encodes CASSPRTLDEQFF.

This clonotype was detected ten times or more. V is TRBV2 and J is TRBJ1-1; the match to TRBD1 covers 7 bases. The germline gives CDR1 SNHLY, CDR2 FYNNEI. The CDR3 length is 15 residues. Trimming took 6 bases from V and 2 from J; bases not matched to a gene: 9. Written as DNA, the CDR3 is TGTGCCAGCAGGACCGACCGACAGGGTAACACTGAAGCTTTCTTT. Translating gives CASRTDRQGNTEAFF.

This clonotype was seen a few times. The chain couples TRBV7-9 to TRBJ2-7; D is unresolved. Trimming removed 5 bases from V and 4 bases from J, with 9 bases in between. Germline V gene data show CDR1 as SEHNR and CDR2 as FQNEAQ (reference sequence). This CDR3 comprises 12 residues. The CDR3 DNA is TGTGCCAGCAGCAAAGACTTGTACGAGCAGTACTTC. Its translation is CASSKDLYEQYF.

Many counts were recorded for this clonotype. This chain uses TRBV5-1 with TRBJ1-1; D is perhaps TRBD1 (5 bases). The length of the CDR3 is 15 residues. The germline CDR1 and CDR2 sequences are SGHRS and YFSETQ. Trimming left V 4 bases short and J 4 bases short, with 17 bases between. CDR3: CASSLGRPGVTEAFF. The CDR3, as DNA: TGCGCCAGCAGCCTAGGACGGCCGGGGGTCACTGAAGCTTTCTTT.

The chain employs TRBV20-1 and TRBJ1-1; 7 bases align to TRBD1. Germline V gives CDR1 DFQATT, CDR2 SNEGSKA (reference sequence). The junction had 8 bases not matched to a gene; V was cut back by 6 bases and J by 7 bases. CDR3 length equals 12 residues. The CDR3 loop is CSAQDRLLEAFF. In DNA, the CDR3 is TGCAGTGCCCAGGACAGGCTGCTTGAAGCTTTCTTT.

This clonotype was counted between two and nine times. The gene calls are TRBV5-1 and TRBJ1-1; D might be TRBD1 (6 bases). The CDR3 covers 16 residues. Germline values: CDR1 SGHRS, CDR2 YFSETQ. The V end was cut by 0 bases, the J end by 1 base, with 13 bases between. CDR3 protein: CASSLDRALGNTEAFF. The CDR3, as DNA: TGCGCCAGCAGCTTGGACAGGGCCCTCGGGAACACTGAAGCTTTCTTT. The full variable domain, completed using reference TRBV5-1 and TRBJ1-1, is KAGVTQTPRYLIKTRGQQVTLSCSPISGHRSVSWYQQTPGQGLQFLFEYFSETQRNKGNFPGRFSGRQFSNSRSEMNVSTLELGDSALYLCASSLDRALGNTEAFFGQGTRLTVV.

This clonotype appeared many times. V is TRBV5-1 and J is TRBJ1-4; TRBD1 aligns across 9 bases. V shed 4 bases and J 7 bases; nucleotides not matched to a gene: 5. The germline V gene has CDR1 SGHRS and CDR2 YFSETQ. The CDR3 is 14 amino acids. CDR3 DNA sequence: TGCGCCAGCAGCCTACAGGGGGCCGGTGAAAAACTGTTTTTT. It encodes CASSLQGAGEKLFF.